Here is one TCR beta chain with its context. Its target is not known. The record originates from a study of OX40 agonist ivuxolimab in advanced cancers. In the study overall: A history of anti-PD-1, anti-PD-L1 or anti-CTLA-4 therapy was acceptable, and roughly 40% had some. Of the patients, three showed partial responses, one with hepatocellular carcinoma and two with cutaneous melanoma. The study, taken as a whole, reports: The work left the antigen specificity of expanded peripheral T cells undetermined. Relatively little clonal expansion, among the lowest observed, appeared in partial responders at 0.1-3.0 mg/kg.

Trimming removed 1 base from V and 5 bases from J; junction bases left unmatched: 10. There are 17 residues in the CDR3. Germline V gene data show CDR1 as MNHEY and CDR2 as SMNVEV (reference sequence). Some clones are missing from TCRdb's copy, which holds only in-frame ones; the method was immunoSEQ multiplex PCR. The sample yields about 40,000 clones, 70% to 90% seen once. The rearrangement links TRBV27 to TRBJ1-4; 7 bases are a match to TRBD1. Material: CD4+ or CD8+ T cells sorted from blood, obtained in a trial of the OX40 agonist ivuxolimab. The TCR sequence derives from an adult with an advanced solid tumor such as melanoma, head and neck, liver or kidney cancer. The CDR3 is CASSLWGRTGLNEKLFF. As DNA, the CDR3 is TGTGCCAGCAGTTTATGGGGAAGGACAGGACTAAATGAAAAACTGTTTTTT.